These 17 T cell receptor beta chains were all obtained from the same sample, sequenced in a study of T cell responses to AZD1222 COVID-19 vaccine. Clones were sequenced by immunoSEQ multiplex PCR, and TCRdb holds only the in-frame ones, with some missing. This table has some 150,000 clones, around 88% appearing once. The material sequenced was peripheral blood, taken on day 0 of AZD1222 vaccination. The origin of the receptors is an adult in good health.

The rearrangement uses TRBV5-5 and TRBJ2-1; no clear D gene. CDR1 SGHKS and CDR2 YYEKEE come from the germline V gene (reference sequence). V was shortened by 0 bases and J by 4 bases, with 11 bases between the two germline ends. The length of the CDR3 is 15 residues. CDR3: CASSLGYKPYNEQFF. The CDR3 DNA reads as TGTGCCAGCAGCTTGGGATATAAACCGTACAATGAGCAGTTCTTC.

The chain carries TRBV2 and TRBJ1-1, with 10 bases fitting TRBD1. V lost 0 bases to trimming and J lost 11 bases; unmatched junction nucleotides: 15. This CDR3 contains 17 residues. Germline CDR1 SNHLY, CDR2 FYNNEI. CDR3 sequence reads: CASSEALWDRGVVGAFF. CDR3 DNA: TGTGCCAGCAGTGAAGCGCTATGGGACAGGGGTGTTGTCGGGGCTTTCTTT.

The chain has TRBV5-4 and TRBJ1-1, with 10 bases lining up with TRBD1. This CDR3 region has 16 residues. V dropped 0 bases and J dropped 4; count of bases not matched to a gene: 6. From germline, CDR1 is SGHNT and CDR2 YYREEE (reference sequence). In DNA, the CDR3 is TGTGCCAGCAGCTTGGCGACAGGGGGCGTGGGCACTGAAGCTTTCTTT. Encoded protein: CASSLATGGVGTEAFF.

This chain joins TRBV3-1 (or the pseudogene TRBV3-2) and TRBJ2-1, with 10 bases fitting TRBD2. CDR3 length: 14 amino acids. Germline values: CDR1 LGHDT, CDR2 YNNKEL (reference sequence). Germline trimming cut 4 bases from V and 6 bases from J; bases unmatched to any gene: 3. As DNA, the CDR3 is TGTGCCAGCAGCCTGGGACTAGCGTCCAATGAGCAGTTCTTC. It yields the protein CASSLGLASNEQFF.

V usage is TRBV6-2 or TRBV6-3 and J usage is TRBJ2-7, with 9 bases lining up with TRBD1. The junction had 10 bases not matched to a gene; V was cut back by 5 bases and J by 5 bases. In germline, CDR1 is MNHEY, CDR2 SVGEGT. The CDR3 length is 15 residues. The CDR3 reads CASSRSGTGLNEQYF. Here the CDR3 DNA reads TGTGCCAGCAGTCGATCCGGGACAGGGTTAAACGAGCAGTACTTC.

V is TRBV5-4 and J is TRBJ2-1; the match to TRBD1 covers 10 bases. CDR3 length: 15 amino acids. CDR1 and CDR2 from the germline V gene are SGHNT and YYREEE (reference sequence). Trimming at V came to 0 bases and at J to 6 bases, leaving 3 bases not matched to a gene. The CDR3 here is CASSLEGQGINEQFF. Here the CDR3 DNA reads TGTGCCAGCAGCTTGGAGGGACAGGGGATCAATGAGCAGTTCTTC.

The table lists this clone with a few counts. The V call is TRBV19, the J call TRBJ2-1; tentative D call: TRBD1 (5 bases). CDR1 is LNHDA and CDR2 is SQIVND in the germline V gene (reference sequence). Trimming stripped 3 bases from V and 9 bases from J, with 12 bases between. The CDR3 length is 13 residues. The CDR3 loop is CASSIRTQGEQFF. CDR3 bases: TGTGCCAGTAGTATCAGAACCCAGGGTGAGCAGTTCTTC.

The chain employs TRBV4-3 and TRBJ1-1; D possibly corresponds to TRBD1 (6 bases). There are 14 residues in the CDR3. The V and J ends lost 2 bases and 5 bases respectively, with 12 bases between them. CDR1 and CDR2 (germline): LGHNA, YSLEER. The CDR3 DNA follows: TGCGCCAGCAGCCAATTAAGGGGGATAACTGAAGCTTTCTTT. Protein product: CASSQLRGITEAFF.

The J gene is TRBJ2-7, the V gene TRBV29-1; 7 bases line up with TRBD1. The germline CDR1 and CDR2 sequences are SQVTM and ANQGSEA. This CDR3 has 13 amino acids. Trimming at V came to 6 bases and at J to 1 base, leaving 6 bases not matched to a gene. In nucleotides, the CDR3 is TGCAGCGTCGACACAGGGGTTTCCTACGAGCAGTACTTC. Its protein is CSVDTGVSYEQYF.

This clone came up once. This rearrangement joins TRBV24-1 to TRBJ2-1, with D unresolved. The CDR3 contains 15 residues. With 4 bases removed from V and 5 bases from J, the gap between germline ends came to 14 bases. Germline CDR1 and CDR2: KGHDR and SFDVKD. This CDR3 is CATSDPGQANNEQFF. For the CDR3, the DNA is TGTGCCACCAGTGACCCCGGGCAGGCCAACAATGAGCAGTTCTTC.

This chain joins TRBV4-3 and TRBJ2-7, with 7 positions matching TRBD1. The length of the CDR3 is 16 residues. The germline CDR1 and CDR2 sequences are LGHNA and YSLEER. V lost 0 bases, J lost 6 bases, and 11 bases stayed unmatched. The CDR3 nucleotides are TGCGCCAGCAGCCAAGACCCGACAGGGCGGTACGGCGAGCAGTACTTC. It specifies CASSQDPTGRYGEQYF.

The chain has TRBV18 and TRBJ2-3, with D unresolved. Trimming left V 2 bases short and J 4 bases short, with 13 bases between. Looked up from germline, CDR1 is KGHSH and CDR2 is LQKENI. The CDR3 has 15 residues. As DNA, the CDR3 is TGTGCCAGCTCACCAATGCCCGGTTTTGCAGATACGCAGTATTTT. Translating it yields CASSPMPGFADTQYF.

V gene TRBV6-2 or TRBV6-3 combines with J gene TRBJ1-2, with no clear D. The V end lost 2 bases, the J end lost 4 bases, and 11 bases lay between the germline ends. This CDR3 comprises 14 residues. Germline V gene data show CDR1 as MNHEY and CDR2 as SVGEGT. As DNA, the CDR3 is TGTGCCAGCAGTTACGTTCGGCGGACCTATGGCTACACCTTC. This codes for CASSYVRRTYGYTF.

The chain combines TRBV9 with TRBJ2-3; D may be TRBD1 (6 bases). The V gene's germline CDR1 is SGDLS and CDR2 YYNGEE. V shed 0 bases and J shed 4 bases, with 12 bases lying between them. This CDR3 spans 15 amino acids. This chain's CDR3 is CASSVEQGEADTQYF. CDR3 in DNA: TGTGCCAGCAGCGTAGAACAGGGCGAGGCAGATACGCAGTATTTT.

This chain connects TRBV19 to TRBJ2-1; D may correspond to TRBD1 or TRBD2 (5 bases each). Trimming left V 6 bases short and J 7 bases short, with 22 bases between. Germline-derived CDR1 and CDR2 are LNHDA and SQIVND (reference sequence). This CDR3 is 16 amino acids long. Here the CDR3 DNA reads TGTGCCAGTAGCCTCCCTCCGGGGCGATCAGAGAATGAGCAGTTCTTC. Its translation is CASSLPPGRSENEQFF.

The gene calls are TRBV12-3 or TRBV12-4 and TRBJ1-1, with D hard to call. Trimming left V 2 bases short and J 1 base short, with 5 bases between. This CDR3 has 13 amino acids. CDR3 nucleotide sequence: TGTGCCAGCAGTTTACGCAAGAACACTGAAGCTTTCTTT. This codes for CASSLRKNTEAFF.

The CDR3 DNA sequence: TGTGCCAGCAGCCAGACCCTCTCCTACGAGCAGTACTTC. Translated: CASSQTLSYEQYF. The gene calls are TRBV11-2 and TRBJ2-7; no reliable D call. V gave up 5 bases and J gave up 0 bases, with 8 bases separating them. CDR1 and CDR2 (germline): SGHAT, FQNNGV. This CDR3 spans 13 amino acids.